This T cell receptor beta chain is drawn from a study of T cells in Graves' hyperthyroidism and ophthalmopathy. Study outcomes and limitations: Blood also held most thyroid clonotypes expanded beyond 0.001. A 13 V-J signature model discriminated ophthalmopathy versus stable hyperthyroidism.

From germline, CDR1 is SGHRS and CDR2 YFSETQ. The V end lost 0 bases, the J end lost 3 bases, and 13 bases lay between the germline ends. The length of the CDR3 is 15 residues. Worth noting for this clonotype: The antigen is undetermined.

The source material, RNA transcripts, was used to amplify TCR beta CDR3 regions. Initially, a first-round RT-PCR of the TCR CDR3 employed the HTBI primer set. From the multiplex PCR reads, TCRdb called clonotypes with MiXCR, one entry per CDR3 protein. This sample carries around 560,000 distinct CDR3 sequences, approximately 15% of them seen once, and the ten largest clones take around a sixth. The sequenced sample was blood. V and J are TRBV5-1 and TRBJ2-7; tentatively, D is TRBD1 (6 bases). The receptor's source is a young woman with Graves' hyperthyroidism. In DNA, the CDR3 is TGCGCCAGCAGCTTGGTTGGAACAGGGAGCTACGAGCAGTACTTC. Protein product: CASSLVGTGSYEQYF. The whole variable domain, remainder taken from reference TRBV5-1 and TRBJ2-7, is KAGVTQTPRYLIKTRGQQVTLSCSPISGHRSVSWYQQTPGQGLQFLFEYFSETQRNKGNFPGRFSGRQFSNSRSEMNVSTLELGDSALYLCASSLVGTGSYEQYFGPGTRLTVT.